These T cell receptor beta chains were read from a single sample in a study of T cells after yellow fever vaccination. Using its own MiXCR run on the 5' RACE reads, TCRdb lists one record per CDR3 protein. The sample has hundreds of thousands of distinct CDR3 sequences, under 14% seen once. Sequenced here: PBMCs, sampled on the day of the first yellow fever vaccination. The source of these receptors is a man younger than 30 who received the YFV17D yellow fever vaccine. The CDR3 runs from the conserved cysteine through the conserved F or W. A D gene is named only where the DNA matches it firmly. Clone size appears in some rows only: once, few, many, or a class for an expanded clone.

>few|TRBJ1-3|-|TRBV12-3/TRBV12-4
CASSFAGTSGNTIYF
TGTGCCAGCAGTTTCGCAGGGACCTCTGGAAACACCATATATTTT
>few|TRBJ2-1|TRBD1|TRBV4-1
CASSRSGGTYNEQFF
TGCGCCAGCAGCCGATCAGGGGGCACGTACAATGAGCAGTTCTTC
>few|TRBJ2-1|TRBD2|TRBV12-3/TRBV12-4
CASSPEGLAGGTEQFF
TGTGCCAGCAGTCCCGAAGGCCTAGCGGGGGGGACTGAGCAGTTCTTC
>-|TRBJ1-4|-|TRBV18
CASSPTSLNEKLFF
TGTGCCAGCTCACCGACAAGTCTTAATGAAAAACTGTTTTTT
>many|TRBJ2-1|TRBD2|TRBV20-1
CSAARLAGARDAEQFF
TGCAGTGCGGCCCGACTAGCGGGGGCGAGAGACGCTGAGCAGTTCTTC
>once|TRBJ2-7|TRBD2|TRBV7-9
CASPPEGRDGSYEQYF
TGTGCCAGCCCCCCCGAGGGGAGGGATGGTTCCTACGAGCAGTACTTC
>-|TRBJ2-5|-|TRBV4-1
CASSPNNGWGGGQETQYF
TGCGCCAGCAGCCCCAATAACGGCTGGGGTGGGGGCCAAGAGACCCAGTACTTC
>once|TRBJ2-3|TRBD1|TRBV5-1
CVSSPGQGTDTQYF
TGCGTCAGCAGCCCCGGACAGGGCACAGATACGCAGTATTTT
>-|TRBJ2-3|TRBD2|TRBV12-3/TRBV12-4
CACSPLVMTSGSTDTQYF
TGTGCCTGCAGTCCCCTTGTGATGACTAGCGGGAGCACAGATACGCAGTATTTT
>few|TRBJ1-1|TRBD1|TRBV4-2
CASRGTGVFGAEAFF
TGTGCCAGCAGGGGGACAGGGGTTTTTGGCGCTGAAGCTTTCTTT
>-|TRBJ2-5|TRBD1|TRBV5-1
CASSFGTGGSYQETQYF
TGCGCCAGCAGCTTCGGGACAGGGGGCTCCTACCAAGAGACCCAGTACTTC
>-|TRBJ2-1|-|TRBV11-2
CASSLVLSYNEQFF
TGTGCCAGCAGCTTAGTGCTCTCCTACAATGAGCAGTTCTTC
>few|TRBJ2-1|TRBD2|TRBV6-1
CASSGRTSGNNEQFF
TGTGCCAGCAGTGGAAGGACTAGCGGAAACAATGAGCAGTTCTTC
>-|TRBJ2-5|-|TRBV12-3/TRBV12-4
CASSPTQGLRETQYF
TGTGCCAGCAGTCCTACCCAGGGGCTCCGGGAGACCCAGTACTTC
>-|TRBJ1-1|-|TRBV5-6
CASSLVDTLGREAFF
TGTGCCAGCAGCTTGGTTGACACATTGGGACGTGAAGCTTTCTTT
>-|TRBJ2-5|TRBD2|TRBV3-1
CASSLGLARDVHF
TGTGCCAGCAGCCTGGGACTAGCGAGGGACGTGCACTTC
>few|TRBJ2-7|TRBD1|TRBV7-9
CASSKPDRGHLGEQYF
TGTGCCAGCAGCAAGCCTGACAGGGGGCACCTCGGGGAGCAGTACTTC